The 5 T cell receptor beta chains below were found in one sample sequenced in a study of cytomegalovirus exposure and HLA in healthy donors. This PCR relied on a set of 60 Vbeta primers and 13 Jbeta primers. Only in-frame clones appear in the TCRdb table, and some are missing; sequencing was by immunoSEQ multiplex PCR. The sample includes about 130,000 clones, more than 65% of them seen just once. The sequenced sample consisted of PBMCs. The receptors were sampled from a man in his fifties or sixties in good health and CMV-seronegative.

The V and J genes are TRBV4-2 and TRBJ2-5; TRBD2 matches 8 bases. The CDR3 is 15 amino acids. The V segment lost 0 bases and the J segment 4 bases; nucleotides outside the gene matches: 4. Germline CDR1 LGHNA, CDR2 YNFKEQ. The CDR3 coding sequence is TGTGCCAGCAGCCAAGAGGGGGCGGGGGGAGAGACCCAGTACTTC. Encoded protein: CASSQEGAGGETQYF.

In nucleotides, the CDR3 is TGTGCCAGTAGGACACCATTGAACACTGAAGCTTTCTTT. This gives the protein CASRTPLNTEAFF. The V gene is TRBV19, the J gene TRBJ1-1, with D hard to call. The V end lost 6 bases, the J end lost 0 bases, and 8 bases lay between the germline ends. Germline V gives CDR1 LNHDA, CDR2 SQIVND (reference sequence). The CDR3 length is 13 residues.

The chain joins TRBV4-1 to TRBJ2-5, with TRBD1 as a possible D gene (6 bases). This CDR3 has 15 amino acids. Germline CDR1 and CDR2: MGHRA and YSYEKL. The germline V and J ends were trimmed by 0 bases and 5 bases, with 13 bases remaining between them. The CDR3 DNA reads as TGCGCCAGCAGCCAAGAAAGGGACACCCAGGAGACCCAGTACTTC. It encodes CASSQERDTQETQYF.

This clone was observed a few times. This chain uses TRBV7-8 with TRBJ2-5, with D tentatively TRBD1 (6 bases). Trimming left V 5 bases short and J 4 bases short, with 17 bases between. The CDR3 sequence is 15 residues long. The germline CDR1 and CDR2 sequences are SGHVS and FQNEAQ. The DNA of the CDR3 is TGTGCCAGCAGCCCGAACAGGGTATGGCCAGAGACCCAGTACTTC. Encoded protein: CASSPNRVWPETQYF. The complete variable domain, with remaining parts taken from reference TRBV7-8 and TRBJ2-5, reads GAGVSQSPRYKVAKRGQDVALRCDPISGHVSLFWYQQALGQGPEFLTYFQNEAQLDKSGLPSDRFFAERPEGSVSTLKIQRTQQEDSAVYLCASSPNRVWPETQYFGPGTRLLVL.

The chain recombines TRBV5-1 with TRBJ1-2; 10 bases are shared with TRBD1. The length of the CDR3 is 14 residues. CDR1 SGHRS and CDR2 YFSETQ come from the germline V gene. The trim removed 2 bases at V and 8 bases at J, leaving 6 bases unmatched. The CDR3 region is CASSLPDRGRGYTF. In DNA, the CDR3 is TGCGCCAGCAGCTTACCTGACAGGGGGCGAGGCTACACCTTC.